The T cell receptor (beta chain) under discussion was sequenced for a study of T cells in Graves' hyperthyroidism and ophthalmopathy. The CDR3 totals 14 residues. The V and J ends lost 4 bases and 4 bases respectively, with 14 bases between them. There were TCR beta CDR3 regions amplified from RNA transcripts. An initial round of RT-PCR targeting the TCR CDR3 relied on the HTBI primer set. TCRdb re-analysed the multiplex PCR reads in MiXCR, keeping a single row per CDR3 protein. The sample consists of a few hundred thousand distinct CDR3 sequences, about a fifth of them appearing once. The chain recombines TRBV12-3 or TRBV12-4 with TRBJ2-7; D not certain. The sample taken for sequencing was blood. The TCR was taken from a young man with Graves' hyperthyroidism. The CDR3 region is CASSSDKQEYEQYF. The CDR3 coding sequence is TGTGCCAGCAGTTCAGACAAACAAGAATACGAGCAGTACTTC.